Following are 4 T cell receptor beta chains from one sample sequenced in a study of blood T cell repertoires in COVID-19. Measured with immunoSEQ multiplex PCR; TCRdb has only the in-frame clones, and not every one. The sample lists around 160,000 clones, approximately 83% occurring once. The specimen sequenced was peripheral blood. The receptor set was obtained from a man in his 60s with acute or convalescent COVID-19.

The rearrangement uses TRBV27 and TRBJ1-2; D might be TRBD1 (6 bases). This CDR3 region has 15 residues. V was pared by 3 bases and J by 11 bases, with 22 bases between. Germline V gives CDR1 MNHEY, CDR2 SMNVEV (reference sequence). The CDR3: CASSFQGRGMESYTF. For the CDR3, the DNA is TGTGCCAGCAGTTTTCAGGGCAGGGGTATGGAGAGTTACACCTTC.

This clone was recorded a few times. The rearrangement joins TRBV30 to TRBJ1-1; the D gene is possibly TRBD1 (5 bases). Germline values: CDR1 GTSNPN, CDR2 SVGIG (reference sequence). The length of the CDR3 is 13 residues. The germline V and J ends were trimmed by 1 base and 1 base, with 7 bases remaining between them. In DNA form, the CDR3 reads TGTGCCTGGAGTGCGACAGCGAACACTGAAGCTTTCTTT. Protein sequence: CAWSATANTEAFF.

This rearrangement joins TRBV11-2 to TRBJ2-7, with 12 bases matching TRBD2. The germline V gene has CDR1 SGHAT and CDR2 FQNNGV. After removal of 5 bases from V and 0 bases from J, the junction contained 5 bases not matched to a gene. The CDR3 covers 16 residues. CDR3 amino acids: CASSIGLAGRSYEQYF. CDR3 nucleotides: TGTGCCAGCAGCATCGGACTAGCGGGGCGCTCCTACGAGCAGTACTTC.

The genes are TRBV19 and TRBJ1-3; D is unresolved. The germline V gene encodes CDR1 LNHDA and CDR2 SQIVND (reference sequence). This CDR3 comprises 14 residues. The germline V and J ends were trimmed by 1 base and 4 bases, with 8 bases remaining between them. In DNA form, the CDR3 reads TGTGCCAGTAGTATAGCTCGACAAGGAAACACCATATATTTT. As protein: CASSIARQGNTIYF.